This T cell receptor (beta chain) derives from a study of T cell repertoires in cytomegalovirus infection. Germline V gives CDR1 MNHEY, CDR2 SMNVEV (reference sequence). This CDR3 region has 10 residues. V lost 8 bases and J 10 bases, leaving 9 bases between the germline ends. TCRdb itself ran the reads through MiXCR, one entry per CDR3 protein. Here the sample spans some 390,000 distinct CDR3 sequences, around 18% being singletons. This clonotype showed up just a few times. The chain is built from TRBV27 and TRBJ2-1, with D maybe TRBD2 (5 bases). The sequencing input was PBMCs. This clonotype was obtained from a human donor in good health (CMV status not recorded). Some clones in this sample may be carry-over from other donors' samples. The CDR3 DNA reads TGTGCCAGCGGAGGCGTCGAGCAGTTCTTC. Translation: CASGGVEQFF.